Following are 19 T cell receptor beta chains from one sample sequenced in a study of shared clonotypes between healthy human individuals. CD45RO negativity and positive selection for CCR7 defined naive CD8 cells, a population that excluded terminally differentiated effector memory CD45RA+ cells. Profiling relied on immunoSEQ multiplex PCR, and the TCRdb table lists in-frame clones only, not all of them. The sample includes roughly 2 million clones, just under 95% of them seen just once. The sequenced sample consisted of naive CD8+ T cells sorted from blood. These receptors all come from a man aged 18 to 30 in good health.

The V and J genes are TRBV29-1 and TRBJ2-1; TRBD2 matches 11 bases. CDR1 is SQVTM, CDR2 ANQGSEA, per germline. This CDR3 is 16 amino acids long. J lost 0 bases, V lost 6 bases, and 7 bases had no gene match. Written as DNA, the CDR3 is TGCAGCGTGCCCACTAGCGGGGGTACCTCCTACAATGAGCAGTTCTTC. Amino acids: CSVPTSGGTSYNEQFF.

This clone has just a few counts. The V call is TRBV29-1, the J call TRBJ2-7; possible D gene TRBD1, 5 bases. Per germline, CDR1 SQVTM and CDR2 ANQGSEA. V was trimmed by 4 bases and J by 5 bases, leaving 12 bases between them. The CDR3 length is 12 residues. The CDR3 DNA reads as TGCAGCGTTGTGGCAGGGATGGACGAGCAGTACTTC. Translating it yields CSVVAGMDEQYF.

A remark on this clone: Other DNA sequences within the sample encode an identical CDR3. The chain combines TRBV4-1 with TRBJ1-1; D is uncertain. CDR1 and CDR2 from the germline V gene are MGHRA and YSYEKL. The CDR3 runs to 14 residues. The V and J ends lost 1 base and 4 bases respectively, with 10 bases between them. The CDR3 reads CASSQGGGGTEAFF. CDR3 in DNA: TGCGCCAGCAGCCAAGGGGGAGGCGGCACTGAAGCTTTCTTT.

This clone occurred a few times. This rearrangement joins TRBV2 to TRBJ1-2; D uncertain. From germline, CDR1 is SNHLY and CDR2 FYNNEI. CDR3 length: 12 amino acids. The V end was cut by 1 base, the J end by 6 bases, with 6 bases between. CDR3: CASSEEGNGYTF. CDR3 DNA: TGTGCCAGCAGTGAAGAGGGCAATGGCTACACCTTC.

The CDR3 region has the DNA TGTGCCAGCACCCCGGGGGGGGGCGAGCAGTACTTC. Translation: CASTPGGGEQYF. J is TRBJ2-7 and V is TRBV6-6, with 8 bases fitting TRBD2. Germline-derived CDR1 and CDR2 are MNHNY and SVGAGI (reference sequence). The CDR3 extends over 12 amino acids. Trimming cost V 7 bases and J 6 bases; bases outside gene matches: 5.

V gene TRBV28 combines with J gene TRBJ2-3, with TRBD2 matching over 11 bases. Looked up from germline, CDR1 is MDHEN and CDR2 is SYDVKM. Losses at the gene ends were 6 bases for V and 2 bases for J; bases not matched to a gene: 16. The CDR3 is made up of 19 amino acids. The CDR3 sequence is CASSPSIGASGGFTDTQYF. CDR3 coding DNA: TGTGCCAGCAGCCCATCGATTGGGGCTAGCGGGGGGTTCACAGATACGCAGTATTTT. The full variable domain, completed using reference TRBV28 and TRBJ2-3, is DVKVTQSSRYLVKRTGEKVFLECVQDMDHENMFWYRQDPGLGLRLIYFSYDVKMKEKGDIPEGYSVSREKKERFSLILESASTNQTSMYLCASSPSIGASGGFTDTQYFGPGTRLTVL.

The chain couples TRBV28 to TRBJ1-4; 11 bases align to TRBD1. The CDR3 extends over 16 amino acids. Trimming removed 6 bases from V and 0 bases from J; junction bases left unmatched: 3. CDR1 and CDR2 from the germline V gene are MDHEN and SYDVKM. For the CDR3, the DNA is TGTGCCAGCAGGCGGGACAGGGGGGCAACTAATGAAAAACTGTTTTTT. This sequence encodes CASRRDRGATNEKLFF. Full variable domain (rest looked up from reference TRBV28 and TRBJ1-4): DVKVTQSSRYLVKRTGEKVFLECVQDMDHENMFWYRQDPGLGLRLIYFSYDVKMKEKGDIPEGYSVSREKKERFSLILESASTNQTSMYLCASRRDRGATNEKLFFGSGTQLSVL.

Details on this clone: The same CDR3 also results from other DNA sequences found in this sample. The DNA of the CDR3 is TGTGCCAGCAGCGTAGGAGTGAGCTCCTATAATTCACCCCTCCACTTT. Its protein is CASSVGVSSYNSPLHF. This chain joins TRBV9 and TRBJ1-6; D is unresolved. Between the trimmed V and J ends, which lost 0 bases and 0 bases, there was a span of 7 bases. Germline assignment: CDR1 SGDLS and CDR2 YYNGEE. This CDR3 region has 16 residues. The full variable domain, its missing parts supplied by reference TRBV9 and TRBJ1-6, is DSGVTQTPKHLITATGQRVTLRCSPRSGDLSVYWYQQSLDQGLQFLIQYYNGEERAKGNILERFSAQQFPDLHSELNLSSLELGDSALYFCASSVGVSSYNSPLHFGNGTRLTVT.

In its sample, this clone was seen once. The CDR3 is CASGPGGRNEQFF. CDR3 nucleotides: TGTGCTAGTGGACCAGGGGGCCGCAATGAGCAGTTCTTC. The V call is TRBV12-5, the J call TRBJ2-1, with TRBD1 matching 8 bases. The V and J ends lost 6 bases and 6 bases, in that order; junction bases with no gene match: 4. The CDR3 has 13 amino acids. From germline, CDR1 is LGHNT and CDR2 FRNRAP.

Regarding this clone: Other DNA sequences within the sample encode an identical CDR3. This chain uses TRBV19 with TRBJ1-5; D gene ambiguous. The CDR3 extends over 12 amino acids. V was pared by 8 bases and J by 0 bases, with 5 bases between. CDR1 is LNHDA, CDR2 SQIVND, per germline (reference sequence). CDR3 sequence (DNA): TGTGCCAGTTCAGGTAGCAATCAGCCCCAGCATTTT. Its protein is CASSGSNQPQHF.

This chain links TRBV6-8 with TRBJ2-1; 12 bases fit TRBD2. This CDR3 comprises 18 residues. Germline V lookup: CDR1 MNHGY, CDR2 SAAAGT. The ends lost 2 bases at V and 2 bases at J; junction bases unmatched: 7. The CDR3 loop is CASSYPQGLAGTYNEQFF. As DNA, the CDR3 is TGTGCCAGCAGTTACCCCCAAGGACTAGCGGGAACCTACAATGAGCAGTTCTTC.

The V call is TRBV30, the J call TRBJ1-1, with D perhaps matching TRBD1 (6 bases). Per the germline V gene, CDR1 is GTSNPN and CDR2 is SVGIG (reference sequence). V was pared by 7 bases and J by 5 bases, with 14 bases between. This CDR3 has 12 residues. CDR3 DNA sequence: TGTGCCTTGACAGGAGGAAGGACTGAAGCTTTCTTT. This translates into CALTGGRTEAFF.

The chain links TRBV25-1 to TRBJ2-5; tentatively, D is TRBD1 or TRBD2 (7 bases each). CDR1 is MGHDK and CDR2 is SYGVNS in the germline V gene. V lost 1 base, J lost 1 base, and 13 bases lay in between. This CDR3 has 16 residues. The CDR3 loop reads CASSESQGGSQETQYF. The CDR3 coding sequence is TGTGCCAGCAGTGAATCCCAGGGGGGGAGCCAAGAGACCCAGTACTTC.

The chain uses TRBV7-9 and TRBJ2-5; the match to TRBD2 covers 11 bases. V gave up 5 bases and J gave up 3 bases; unmatched junction bases: 2. The germline gives CDR1 SEHNR, CDR2 FQNEAQ (reference sequence). CDR3 length: 14 amino acids. The CDR3 reads CASSGGLAEETQYF. CDR3 DNA: TGTGCCAGCAGCGGGGGACTAGCGGAAGAGACCCAGTACTTC.

As concerns this clone: Other DNA sequences in this specimen translate into the identical CDR3. The chain recombines TRBV6-5 with TRBJ1-1; no clear D gene. The length of the CDR3 is 15 residues. The germline V and J ends were trimmed by 0 bases and 0 bases, with 8 bases remaining between them. In germline, CDR1 is MNHEY, CDR2 SVGAGI. The CDR3 DNA sequence: TGTGCCAGCAGTTACTCGCGGGGTATGAACACTGAAGCTTTCTTT. Amino acids: CASSYSRGMNTEAFF.

This clone has only one observation. At one boundary the junction diverges from the germline segment, which might be a read error. The chain couples TRBV7-3 to TRBJ2-7, with D perhaps matching TRBD2 (6 bases). Looked up from germline, CDR1 is SGHTA and CDR2 is FQGTGA. CDR3 length equals 11 residues. CDR3 bases: TGTGCCAGCAGCCCTAGAGGTCAGGGAGGCTTC. Protein: CASSPRGQGGF.

The genes are TRBV27 and TRBJ2-7; 8 bases are a match to TRBD1. Germline trimming cut 4 bases from V and 3 bases from J; bases unmatched to any gene: 11. Germline lookup yields CDR1 MNHEY and CDR2 SMNVEV (reference sequence). The CDR3 is 16 residues long. CDR3 residues: CASSSLGQAPIYEQYF. The CDR3 bases are TGTGCCAGCAGTTCCCTGGGACAGGCGCCTATCTACGAGCAGTACTTC.

The V and J genes are TRBV6-5 and TRBJ2-1; D may be TRBD1 (6 bases). Germline assignment: CDR1 MNHEY and CDR2 SVGAGI. The V and J ends lost 7 bases and 6 bases respectively, with 7 bases between them. The CDR3 consists of 11 residues. The CDR3 DNA reads as TGTGCCAGCAAAGGGGGCAATGAGCAGTTCTTC. Translating gives CASKGGNEQFF.

This chain joins TRBV4-2 and TRBJ2-1; a weak D match, TRBD2 (6 bases). This CDR3 comprises 20 residues. Per the germline V gene, CDR1 is LGHNA and CDR2 is YNFKEQ. V was shortened by 0 bases and J by 0 bases, with 21 bases between the two germline ends. CDR3 sequence reads: CASSQDLEGVISSSYNEQFF. As DNA, the CDR3 is TGTGCCAGCAGCCAAGATTTGGAGGGAGTTATTTCGAGCTCCTACAATGAGCAGTTCTTC.